The 5 T cell receptor beta chains presented below share a single source sample, sequenced in a study of T cells in Graves' hyperthyroidism and ophthalmopathy. TCR beta CDR3 region amplification was performed from RNA transcripts. When the TCR CDR3 underwent first-round RT-PCR, the HTBI primer set was used. TCRdb passed the multiplex PCR reads through MiXCR, listing each CDR3 protein once. Found here are about 350,000 distinct CDR3 sequences, roughly an eighth of them singletons; the top ten hold 34%. Sample: blood. The source of these receptors is a woman between 40 and 50 years old with Graves' ophthalmopathy.

This clonotype was detected many times. The chain has TRBV6-5 and TRBJ2-5, with TRBD2 identical over 11 bases. The germline CDR1 and CDR2 sequences are MNHEY and SVGAGI. The CDR3 sequence is 16 residues long. V was pared by 1 base and J by 2 bases, with 3 bases of the junction left unmatched. CDR3 DNA sequence: TGTGCCAGCAGTTACTGGCCTAGCGGGGGGCAAGAGACCCAGTACTTC. This translates into CASSYWPSGGQETQYF.

The chain recombines TRBV27 with TRBJ2-7; 7 positions agree with TRBD1. Germline CDR1 MNHEY, CDR2 SMNVEV (reference sequence). V trimming: 5 bases; J trimming: 2 bases; junction bases outside the gene matches: 12. The CDR3 runs to 16 residues. The CDR3 is CASSQKTGSATYEQYF. In nucleotides, the CDR3 is TGTGCCAGCAGTCAAAAGACAGGGAGCGCAACCTACGAGCAGTACTTC.

This clonotype was counted at least ten times. CDR3 loop: CASSSGDTSTDTQYF. CDR3 bases: TGCGCCAGCAGCTCAGGAGACACTAGCACAGATACGCAGTATTTT. This chain uses TRBV5-1 with TRBJ2-3; D unclear. The ends were cut back, 3 bases at V and 0 bases at J, with 11 bases in the middle. This CDR3 comprises 15 residues. Germline CDR1 SGHRS, CDR2 YFSETQ.

This clonotype was detected many times. The V gene is TRBV11-1, the J gene TRBJ2-3, with D unclear. CDR1 and CDR2 from the germline V gene are SGHAT and FQDESV (reference sequence). This CDR3 is 16 amino acids long. V was clipped by 4 bases and J by 1 base, with 15 bases between them. In DNA form, the CDR3 reads TGTGCCAGCAGCTCAACCGTAGGCGGTCGCACAGATACGCAGTATTTT. Encoded protein: CASSSTVGGRTDTQYF. The full variable domain, completed using reference TRBV11-1 and TRBJ2-3, is EAEVAQSPRYKITEKSQAVAFWCDPISGHATLYWYRQILGQGPELLVQFQDESVVDDSQLPKDRFSAERLKGVDSTLKIQPAELGDSAMYLCASSSTVGGRTDTQYFGPGTRLTVL.

In this sample, this clonotype turned up many times. This chain links TRBV2 with TRBJ2-7, with TRBD1 identical over 10 bases. Germline lookup yields CDR1 SNHLY and CDR2 FYNNEI. This CDR3 comprises 13 residues. V was clipped by 8 bases and J by 5 bases; unmatched bases: 6. CDR3 in DNA: TGTGCCAGCGGGAGGGACAGGGGCGACGAGCAGTACTTC. Its protein product is CASGRDRGDEQYF.